These 25 T cell receptor beta chains came from one sample sequenced in a study of vaccination and CD4 T cells after COVID-19. Sequencing of the DNA from cultured CD4+ T cells was carried out with the Oncomine TCR Beta short-read assay. MiXCR was run by TCRdb on the PCR reads, yielding one entry per CDR3 protein. The sample yields thousands of distinct CDR3 sequences, around half seen once. For these receptors, no antigen is known. Stated treatment: roughly 10-day PBMC culture with coronavirus spike peptide pools or control peptides (ViraFEST assay). Samples of CD4+ T cells were obtained from the unexposed donor before the COVID-19 pandemic (2011-2018). The sample comprised CD4+ T cells from blood, cultured in vitro. The receptors were gathered from a human donor in good health.

V usage is TRBV19 and J usage is TRBJ2-5; D gene unclear. Trimming pared 3 bases from V and 5 bases from J, leaving 4 bases between. Per the germline V gene, CDR1 is LNHDA and CDR2 is SQIVND (reference sequence). The CDR3 spans 11 residues. The CDR3 loop is CASSISETQYF. The CDR3 nucleotides read TGTGCCAGTAGTATCTCGGAGACCCAGTACTTC.

The chain joins TRBV25-1 to TRBJ1-6; D gene unclear. The CDR3 runs 12 residues. Trimming removed 3 bases from V and 14 bases from J, with 11 bases in between. The germline V gene encodes CDR1 MGHDK and CDR2 SYGVNS. The CDR3 sequence is CASSDPPRALHF. The CDR3 nucleotides read TGTGCCAGCAGTGATCCCCCTAGGGCCCTCCACTTT.

This chain uses TRBV6-1 with TRBJ2-2, with 11 bases lining up with TRBD2. This CDR3 has 16 residues. V lost 6 bases, J lost 2 bases, and 5 bases stayed unmatched. Looked up from germline, CDR1 is MNHNS and CDR2 is SASEGT. The CDR3 DNA is TGTGCCAGCAGGCGGCTAGCGGGGGGAAACACCGGGGAGCTGTTTTTT. Translating it yields CASRRLAGGNTGELFF.

V and J are TRBV10-3 and TRBJ1-1; no firm D call. The germline V and J ends were trimmed by 10 bases and 4 bases, with 19 bases remaining between them. Looked up from germline, CDR1 is ENHRY and CDR2 is SYGVKD. The CDR3 consists of 14 residues. This CDR3 is CASRSGGERTEAFF. CDR3 nucleotides: TGTGCCAGCCGTTCGGGTGGGGAGCGCACTGAAGCTTTCTTT.

The chain combines TRBV12-3 or TRBV12-4 with TRBJ1-6; a weak D match, TRBD1 (5 bases). V lost 5 bases and J lost 6, with 14 bases in between. The CDR3 loop spans 15 amino acids. The CDR3 DNA sequence: TGTGCCAGCAGTCCCCCGAGGGGAGCTAATTCACCCCTCCACTTT. Translating it yields CASSPPRGANSPLHF.

The CDR3 sequence: CATKGVLPNSNQPQHF. The CDR3, as DNA: TGTGCCACCAAAGGCGTTCTTCCTAATAGCAATCAGCCCCAGCATTTT. The chain carries TRBV19 and TRBJ1-5; D is unclear. From germline, CDR1 is LNHDA and CDR2 SQIVND (reference sequence). Deletions cut 10 bases from V and 0 bases from J, with 19 bases between. CDR3 length: 16 residues.

The CDR3 sequence is CASSRTRQVADTQYF. The CDR3 DNA reads as TGTGCCAGCAGCCGAACTCGACAGGTCGCAGATACGCAGTATTTT. The gene calls are TRBV27 and TRBJ2-3, with D perhaps matching TRBD1 (6 bases). This CDR3 is 15 amino acids long. CDR1 and CDR2 (germline): MNHEY, SMNVEV (reference sequence). V was trimmed by 6 bases and J by 4 bases, leaving 17 bases between them.

CDR3 bases: TGTGCCAGCAGTCTAAGGACAGGGGGCGACTATGGCTACACCTTC. As protein: CASSLRTGGDYGYTF. This sequence joins TRBV2 and TRBJ1-2; TRBD1 aligns across 11 bases. V was pared by 5 bases and J by 3 bases, with 5 bases of the junction left unmatched. Germline V gene data show CDR1 as SNHLY and CDR2 as FYNNEI. This CDR3 has 15 residues.

The chain recombines TRBV7-6 with TRBJ2-1; 8 bases match TRBD2. The CDR3 runs 14 residues. CDR1 is SGHVS and CDR2 is FNYEAQ in the germline V gene. Losses at the gene ends were 2 bases for V and 4 bases for J; bases not matched to a gene: 1. In DNA form, the CDR3 reads TGTGCCAGCAGCTTACGGGGGGGTTACAATGAGCAGTTCTTC. Translated: CASSLRGGYNEQFF.

About this clonotype: One end of the junction fails to match germline, which may point to a read error. The chain employs TRBV7-2 and TRBJ2-1, with 8 bases identical to TRBD1. The CDR3 contains 15 residues. Per germline, CDR1 SGHTA and CDR2 FQGNSA. CDR3 nucleotides: TGTGCCGGCAGCTTACAGGGGGTCCCCTACAATGAGCAGTTCTTC. Translating it yields CAGSLQGVPYNEQFF. Full variable domain (rest looked up from reference TRBV7-2 and TRBJ2-1): GAGVSQSPSNKVTEKGKDVELRCDPISGHTALYWYRQSLGQGLEFLIYFQGNSAPDKSGLPSDRFSAERTGGSVSTLTIQRTQQEDSAVYLCAGSLQGVPYNEQFFGPGTRLTVL.

There are a few counts of this clonotype. The J gene is TRBJ1-2, the V gene TRBV19; D is unclear. Germline CDR1 and CDR2: LNHDA and SQIVND (reference sequence). CDR3 length: 12 residues. Trimming removed 5 bases at V and 5 bases at J, with 9 bases between. In nucleotides, the CDR3 is TGTGCCAGTAGTGTGGCGGGGTATGGCTACACCTTC. This codes for CASSVAGYGYTF.

J is TRBJ1-2 and V is TRBV27; D remains ambiguous. Looked up from germline, CDR1 is MNHEY and CDR2 is SMNVEV (reference sequence). Trimming removed 7 bases at V and 4 bases at J, with 19 bases between. The CDR3 totals 15 residues. CDR3 residues: CASKESGLGSYGYTF. The CDR3 DNA reads TGTGCCAGCAAGGAAAGCGGCCTAGGCAGCTATGGCTACACCTTC.

This clonotype was seen only a few times. The J gene is TRBJ1-1, the V gene TRBV27; D is perhaps TRBD1 (5 bases). The V and J ends lost 6 bases and 5 bases respectively, with 16 bases between them. There are 14 residues in the CDR3. From germline, CDR1 is MNHEY and CDR2 SMNVEV (reference sequence). CDR3 nucleotides: TGTGCCAGCAGCATCGGGACGATCAATACTGAAGCTTTCTTT. Its protein product is CASSIGTINTEAFF.

This clonotype was observed a few times. This rearrangement joins TRBV5-8 to TRBJ2-1; TRBD2 matches 7 bases. Losses at the gene ends were 8 bases for V and 3 bases for J; bases not matched to a gene: 5. This CDR3 has 13 amino acids. The germline CDR1 and CDR2 sequences are SGHTS and YDEGEE. DNA for the CDR3: TGTGCCAGTGGACTAGGAGACTACAATGAGCAGTTCTTC. It is translated as CASGLGDYNEQFF.

This clonotype was detected only a few times. V usage is TRBV27 and J usage is TRBJ1-2, with 8 bases matching TRBD1. CDR1 and CDR2 (germline): MNHEY, SMNVEV (reference sequence). V gave up 5 bases and J gave up 6 bases; unmatched junction bases: 8. The CDR3 covers 14 residues. In DNA, the CDR3 is TGTGCCAGCAGTATTCGACAGGGGTTTCATGGCTACACCTTC. Protein sequence: CASSIRQGFHGYTF.

The chain carries TRBV28 and TRBJ1-2; no definite D call. Germline V gene sequence: CDR1 MDHEN, CDR2 SYDVKM. CDR3 length: 12 residues. V lost 8 bases, J lost 4 bases, and 11 bases lay in between. The CDR3, as DNA: TGTGCCAGCGACCGGCGACCCTATGGCTACACCTTC. Translating gives CASDRRPYGYTF.

CDR3 nucleotide sequence: TGTGCCAGCAGCCCGATAGTTACCGGGGAGCTGTTTTTT. It encodes CASSPIVTGELFF. The genes are TRBV6-1 and TRBJ2-2, with D unresolved. Germline-derived CDR1 and CDR2 are MNHNS and SASEGT. The V end lost 6 bases, the J end lost 5 bases, and 10 bases lay between the germline ends. This CDR3 has 13 amino acids.

The V call is TRBV18, the J call TRBJ2-5; 8 bases match TRBD2. With V trimmed by 4 bases and J by 4 bases, 5 bases remained unmatched. The CDR3 is 14 residues long. Germline CDR1 is KGHSH and CDR2 is LQKENI. The CDR3 nucleotides are TGTGCCAGCTCACGCCGGGAGGGGGGAGAGACCCAGTACTTC. This gives the protein CASSRREGGETQYF. The full variable domain, with the rest looked up from reference TRBV18 and TRBJ2-5, is NAGVMQNPRHLVRRRGQEARLRCSPMKGHSHVYWYRQLPEEGLKFMVYLQKENIIDESGMPKERFSAEFPKEGPSILRIQQVVRGDSAAYFCASSRREGGETQYFGPGTRLLVL.

The gene calls are TRBV20-1 and TRBJ2-7, with 7 bases matching TRBD2. Trimming took 3 bases from V and 2 from J; bases not matched to a gene: 7. The CDR3 runs 14 residues. Germline values: CDR1 DFQATT, CDR2 SNEGSKA (reference sequence). In nucleotides, the CDR3 is TGCAGTGCTAGTCTAGGAGCGGGGACCTACGAGCAGTACTTC. As protein: CSASLGAGTYEQYF.

J is TRBJ1-5 and V is TRBV7-6; D is ambiguous. The CDR3 covers 14 residues. Germline V gene lookup returns CDR1 SGHVS and CDR2 FNYEAQ. The V and J ends lost 1 base and 2 bases respectively, with 6 bases between them. In nucleotides, the CDR3 is TGTGCCAGCAGCTTAGGGAGTGGCAATCAGCCCCAGCATTTT. It yields the protein CASSLGSGNQPQHF.

This clonotype has only a few counts. This chain joins TRBV7-2 and TRBJ1-1; weak D call: TRBD1 (5 bases). Looked up from germline, CDR1 is SGHTA and CDR2 is FQGNSA. The germline V and J ends were trimmed by 1 base and 10 bases, with 10 bases remaining between them. The CDR3 sequence is 12 residues long. The CDR3: CASSLEGYGAFF. Here the CDR3 DNA reads TGTGCCAGCAGCTTAGAGGGGTATGGAGCTTTCTTT.

By frequency in the sample, this clonotype is large (0.1 to 1%). The chain has TRBV5-4 and TRBJ1-2, with 9 bases fitting TRBD1. CDR3 length: 18 residues. The germline CDR1 and CDR2 sequences are SGHNT and YYREEE (reference sequence). Trimming cost V 2 bases and J 0 bases; bases outside gene matches: 11. CDR3 nucleotide sequence: TGTGCCAGCAGCTTTGCCTTGGGACAGGGTCAAGCTAACTATGGCTACACCTTC. Translation gives CASSFALGQGQANYGYTF.

This rearrangement joins TRBV20-1 to TRBJ1-5; no definite D call. This CDR3 is 14 amino acids long. Germline loops: CDR1 DFQATT, CDR2 SNEGSKA (reference sequence). V shed 5 bases and J shed 4 bases, with 15 bases lying between them. CDR3 coding DNA: TGCAGTGCTTTTCCTCGATACAGAAATCAGCCCCAGCATTTT. The encoded protein is CSAFPRYRNQPQHF.

This clonotype has just a few counts. V usage is TRBV27 and J usage is TRBJ2-7; 7 bases map to TRBD1. Germline loops: CDR1 MNHEY, CDR2 SMNVEV (reference sequence). The CDR3 runs to 15 residues. The J segment lost 3 bases and the V segment lost 5 bases, leaving 10 bases of the junction unmatched. CDR3 loop: CASSPTGRVNYEQYF. In DNA form, the CDR3 reads TGTGCCAGCAGTCCGACAGGGCGGGTTAACTACGAGCAGTACTTC.

The J gene is TRBJ1-4, the V gene TRBV6-1; 8 bases agree with TRBD1. This CDR3 spans 15 amino acids. V lost 8 bases to trimming and J lost 7 bases; unmatched junction nucleotides: 12. Germline V gene lookup returns CDR1 MNHNS and CDR2 SASEGT. CDR3 nucleotides: TGTGCCAGCTCACCCACTCAGGGGGCAGGTGAAAAACTGTTTTTT. This sequence encodes CASSPTQGAGEKLFF.